This T cell receptor beta chain stems from a study of shared clonotypes between healthy human individuals. With 2 bases clipped from V and 5 bases from J, the junction kept 3 bases outside the gene matches. Germline V gives CDR1 MDHEN, CDR2 SYDVKM. This CDR3 contains 15 residues. The data were produced by immunoSEQ multiplex PCR, yet TCRdb's version contains in-frame clones alone and is incomplete. The sample has about 2.3 million clones, roughly 92% seen once. Into CD45RA+ naive and CD45RA-negative memory subsets, the CD4+ cells were split. This clone has just one count. Other DNA sequences in this sample translate to the same CDR3.

The sequencing sample was made of naive CD4+ T cells from PBMCs. Specified subset: CD45RA+ positively selected. The V call is TRBV28, the J call TRBJ2-2; the match to TRBD2 covers 9 bases. The receptor was isolated from a man between 18 and 35 years old in good health. Some clones in this sample may be carry-over from other donors' samples. This CDR3 reads CASSLRLAGTGELFF. The DNA of the CDR3 is TGTGCCAGCAGTTTACGTCTAGCGGGAACCGGGGAGCTGTTTTTT.